This TCR beta chain was profiled in a study of CD8 T cells in Susac syndrome. Points from the study as a whole: An acknowledgment was made by the study that its TCR sequencing and HLA analysis involved relatively few individuals.

V lost 6 bases, J lost 3 bases, and 18 bases lay in between. Germline V CDR1 and CDR2: SGDLS, YYNGEE. The CDR3 spans 15 residues. Concerning this clonotype itself: Its antigen remains unknown.

The authors reverse transcribed roughly 0.45 to 1 ug RNA with random hexamers. Amplification of TCR beta CDR3 used immunoSEQ multiplex PCR across 54 Vbeta and 13 Jbeta. Each CDR3 protein gets one entry after TCRdb re-called the immunoSEQ multiplex PCR reads with MiXCR. The profile shows under 200,000 distinct CDR3 sequences, around 94% of them singletons. From blood CD8+ and CD4+ T cells, the TCR beta chain was sequenced. This sequence was found in a human donor in good health. The sequenced material came from CD4+ T cells from PBMCs. The chain recombines TRBV9 with TRBJ1-2; D is possibly TRBD1 (5 bases). CDR3 in amino acids: CASTAGGANYYGYTF. The CDR3 nucleotides read TGTGCCAGCACAGCGGGAGGGGCAAACTACTATGGCTACACCTTC.